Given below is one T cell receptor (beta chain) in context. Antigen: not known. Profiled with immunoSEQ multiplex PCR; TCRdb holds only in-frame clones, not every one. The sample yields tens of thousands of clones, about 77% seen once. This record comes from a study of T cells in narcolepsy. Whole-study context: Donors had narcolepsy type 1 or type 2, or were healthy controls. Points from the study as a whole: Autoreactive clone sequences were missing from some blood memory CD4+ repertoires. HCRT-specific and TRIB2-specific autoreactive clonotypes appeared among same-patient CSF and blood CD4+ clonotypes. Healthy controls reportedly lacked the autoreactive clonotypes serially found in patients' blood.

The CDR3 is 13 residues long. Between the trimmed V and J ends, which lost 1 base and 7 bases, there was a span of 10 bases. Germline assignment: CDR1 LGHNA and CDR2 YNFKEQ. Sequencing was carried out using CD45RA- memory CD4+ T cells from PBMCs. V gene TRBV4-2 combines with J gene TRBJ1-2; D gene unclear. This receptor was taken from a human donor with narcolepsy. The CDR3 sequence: CASSQVGFAGYTF. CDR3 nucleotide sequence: TGTGCCAGCAGCCAAGTGGGGTTTGCTGGCTACACCTTC.